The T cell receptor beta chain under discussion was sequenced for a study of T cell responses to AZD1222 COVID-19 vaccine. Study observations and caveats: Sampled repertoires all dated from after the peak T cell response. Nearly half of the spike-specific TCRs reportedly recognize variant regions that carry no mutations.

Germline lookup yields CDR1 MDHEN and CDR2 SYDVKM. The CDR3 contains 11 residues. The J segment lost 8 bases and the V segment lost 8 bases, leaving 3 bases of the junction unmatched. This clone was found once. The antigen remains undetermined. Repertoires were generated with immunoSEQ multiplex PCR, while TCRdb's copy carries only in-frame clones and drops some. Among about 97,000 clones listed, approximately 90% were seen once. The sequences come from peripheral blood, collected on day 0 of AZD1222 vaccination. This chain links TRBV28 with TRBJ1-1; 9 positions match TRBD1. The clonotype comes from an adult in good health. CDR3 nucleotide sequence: TGTGCCAGCGAACAGGGGGCGGAAGCTTTCTTT. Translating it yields CASEQGAEAFF.